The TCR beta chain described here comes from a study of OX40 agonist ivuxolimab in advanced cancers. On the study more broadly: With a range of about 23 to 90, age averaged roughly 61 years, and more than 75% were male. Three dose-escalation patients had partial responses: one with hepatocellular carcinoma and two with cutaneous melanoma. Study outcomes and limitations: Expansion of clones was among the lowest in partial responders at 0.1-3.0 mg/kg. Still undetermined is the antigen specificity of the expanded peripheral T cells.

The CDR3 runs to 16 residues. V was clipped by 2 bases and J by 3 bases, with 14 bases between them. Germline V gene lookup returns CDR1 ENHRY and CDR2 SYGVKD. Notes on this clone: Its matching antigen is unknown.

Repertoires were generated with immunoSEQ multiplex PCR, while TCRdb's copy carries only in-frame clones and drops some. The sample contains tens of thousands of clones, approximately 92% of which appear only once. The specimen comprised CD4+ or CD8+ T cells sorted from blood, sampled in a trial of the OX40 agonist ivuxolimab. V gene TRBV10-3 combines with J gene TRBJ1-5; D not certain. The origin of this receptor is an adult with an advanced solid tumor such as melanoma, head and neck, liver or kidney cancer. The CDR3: CAISEQSKGSNQPQHF. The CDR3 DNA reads TGTGCCATCAGTGAGCAATCAAAGGGTTCCAATCAGCCCCAGCATTTT.